The 21 T cell receptor beta chains in this list originate from one sample, sequenced in a study of blood T cell repertoires in COVID-19. TCRdb's copy holds only in-frame clones and misses some; the assay was immunoSEQ multiplex PCR. In the table there are 270,000 or so clones, 65% to 90% of which are singletons. Sequencing was performed on peripheral blood. The receptors were gathered from a human donor in a cohort sampled during active COVID-19.

The gene calls are TRBV5-1 and TRBJ2-1; the D gene is possibly TRBD2 (6 bases). The length of the CDR3 is 15 residues. CDR1 and CDR2 (germline): SGHRS, YFSETQ. Trimming left V 5 bases short and J 10 bases short, with 22 bases between. The CDR3 bases are TGCGCCAGCAGGGTTACGGGACTTGGCATAGGGGAGCAGTTCTTC. It yields the protein CASRVTGLGIGEQFF.

J is TRBJ1-2 and V is TRBV5-1; tentatively, D is TRBD1 (6 bases). The CDR3 runs to 12 residues. The germline gives CDR1 SGHRS, CDR2 YFSETQ. Deletions cut 3 bases from V and 11 bases from J, with 14 bases between. CDR3 amino acids: CASSSETGPYTF. CDR3 coding DNA: TGCGCCAGCAGCTCGGAAACAGGGCCGTACACCTTC.

V usage is TRBV7-2 and J usage is TRBJ2-7; D might be TRBD1 (6 bases). V gave up 8 bases and J gave up 12 bases, with 23 bases separating them. The germline V gene has CDR1 SGHTA and CDR2 FQGNSA. The CDR3 runs 13 residues. The CDR3 nucleotides are TGTGCCAGCGTACGGGACAACCCCCAGAAAATGTACTTC. This codes for CASVRDNPQKMYF.

This chain joins TRBV9 and TRBJ2-7, with D maybe TRBD2 (6 bases). This CDR3 is built from 15 residues. V was trimmed by 0 bases and J by 6 bases, leaving 16 bases between them. Germline V gene sequence: CDR1 SGDLS, CDR2 YYNGEE. Written as DNA, the CDR3 is TGTGCCAGCAGCGTAGGGGTAGGGCAGGAGGGCGAGCAGTACTTC. This gives the protein CASSVGVGQEGEQYF.

Only a few counts were recorded for this clone. The CDR3 here is CASSFGQGADTQYF. CDR3 nucleotides: TGCGCCAGCAGCTTCGGACAGGGCGCAGATACGCAGTATTTT. The chain joins TRBV5-1 to TRBJ2-3, with 8 bases that match TRBD1. This CDR3 contains 14 residues. V shed 2 bases and J 4 bases; nucleotides not matched to a gene: 3. CDR1 SGHRS and CDR2 YFSETQ come from the germline V gene.

This chain links TRBV2 with TRBJ2-2; TRBD2 is a possible D gene (6 bases). The CDR3 length is 13 residues. V gave up 4 bases and J gave up 6 bases, with 9 bases separating them. Germline loops: CDR1 SNHLY, CDR2 FYNNEI. The CDR3 region has the DNA TGTGCCAGCAGTGTCGGAGGGGCCGGGGAGCTGTTTTTT. This gives the protein CASSVGGAGELFF.

As concerns this clone: One junction end does not reproduce the germline sequence, and a read error may be involved. V gene TRBV27 combines with J gene TRBJ2-2; 7 bases map to TRBD1. The CDR3 sequence is 12 residues long. Germline assignment: CDR1 MNHEY and CDR2 SMNVEV (reference sequence). CDR3 sequence reads: CRDSPNTGELFF. In nucleotides, the CDR3 is TGCCGGGACAGTCCAAACACCGGGGAGCTGTTTTTT.

The V and J genes are TRBV18 and TRBJ2-7; TRBD2 matches 7 bases. V was clipped by 6 bases and J by 0 bases; unmatched bases: 5. CDR1 and CDR2 from the germline V gene are KGHSH and LQKENI. The CDR3 loop spans 14 amino acids. The CDR3 loop is CASSPLADSYEQYF. CDR3 DNA sequence: TGTGCCAGCTCGCCTCTAGCGGACTCCTACGAGCAGTACTTC.

This chain joins TRBV5-1 and TRBJ1-4; 8 bases agree with TRBD1. Germline V lookup: CDR1 SGHRS, CDR2 YFSETQ. V was pared by 4 bases and J by 3 bases, with 11 bases of the junction left unmatched. The CDR3 runs 17 residues. CDR3 bases: TGCGCCAGCAGCCTACCTCAGGGGGCGGGAGCTAATGAAAAACTGTTTTTT. Translated, it gives CASSLPQGAGANEKLFF.

The rearrangement links TRBV4-1 to TRBJ2-3; unclear D gene. Trimming left V 1 base short and J 0 bases short, with 5 bases between. This CDR3 spans 14 amino acids. The germline gives CDR1 MGHRA, CDR2 YSYEKL. CDR3: CASSQGLSTDTQYF. The CDR3 DNA reads TGCGCCAGCAGCCAAGGTCTCAGCACAGATACGCAGTATTTT.

V usage is TRBV5-8 and J usage is TRBJ1-1, with D hard to call. The CDR3 totals 12 residues. The germline V and J ends were trimmed by 3 bases and 3 bases, with 6 bases remaining between them. Germline V gene data show CDR1 as SGHTS and CDR2 as YDEGEE. The CDR3 DNA sequence: TGTGCCAGCAGCTCGTCCTACACTGAAGCTTTCTTT. Translation: CASSSSYTEAFF.

The chain is built from TRBV2 and TRBJ1-5; D may be TRBD1 (5 bases). The CDR3 consists of 14 residues. The germline V and J ends were trimmed by 7 bases and 8 bases, with 18 bases remaining between them. CDR1 and CDR2 from the germline V gene are SNHLY and FYNNEI. DNA of the CDR3: TGTGCCAGCAAGAAGGGAGGGACGGGCGAGCCCCAGCATTTT. Encoded protein: CASKKGGTGEPQHF.

J is TRBJ1-1 and V is TRBV3-1 (or the pseudogene TRBV3-2), with D possibly being TRBD1 (6 bases). V was trimmed by 4 bases and J by 6 bases, leaving 15 bases between them. Germline V CDR1 and CDR2: LGHDT, YNNKEL (reference sequence). The CDR3 consists of 14 residues. Here the CDR3 reads CASSLMGGAPEAFF. The CDR3 DNA is TGTGCCAGCAGCCTCATGGGGGGGGCTCCTGAAGCTTTCTTT.

The chain carries TRBV28 and TRBJ2-7; 10 bases map to TRBD1. Trimming removed 9 bases from V and 4 bases from J; junction bases left unmatched: 9. The CDR3 has 14 amino acids. Germline V gene lookup returns CDR1 MDHEN and CDR2 SYDVKM. CDR3 coding DNA: TGTGCCAGTACCCCGACAGGGGGCCGGTACGAGCAGTACTTC. Protein sequence: CASTPTGGRYEQYF.

V is TRBV16 and J is TRBJ1-4, with D hard to call. CDR3 length equals 15 residues. V lost 4 bases, J lost 0 bases, and 9 bases lay in between. CDR1 and CDR2 (germline): KGHSY, FQNENV. CDR3 coding DNA: TGTGCCAGCAGCCCCCATTCGGCAACTAATGAAAAACTGTTTTTT. Protein product: CASSPHSATNEKLFF.

The V gene is TRBV7-2, the J gene TRBJ1-2; D gene unclear. V dropped 4 bases and J dropped 3 bases, with 6 bases sitting between them. CDR3 length: 12 amino acids. CDR1 is SGHTA, CDR2 FQGNSA, per germline. CDR3 region: CASSSRYYGYTF. The CDR3 DNA reads TGTGCCAGCAGCTCCCGGTACTATGGCTACACCTTC.

The rearrangement joins TRBV5-1 to TRBJ2-5, with D possibly TRBD1 on 5 matching bases. CDR3 length equals 11 residues. V lost 4 bases, J lost 7 bases, and 8 bases lay in between. From germline, CDR1 is SGHRS and CDR2 YFSETQ. The CDR3 region has the DNA TGCGCCAGCAGCGCCCAGGGGACCCAGTACTTC. Translation: CASSAQGTQYF.

The J gene is TRBJ2-5, the V gene TRBV30; possible D gene TRBD1, 5 bases. The germline CDR1 and CDR2 sequences are GTSNPN and SVGIG (reference sequence). Trimming removed 0 bases from V and 2 bases from J, with 7 bases in between. The CDR3 totals 13 residues. In nucleotides, the CDR3 is TGTGCCTGGAGTGTACAGGTACAAGAGACCCAGTACTTC. Amino acid sequence: CAWSVQVQETQYF.

V is TRBV4-1 and J is TRBJ2-3, with 7 bases lining up with TRBD2. V shed 1 base, J shed 4 bases, and the junction held 5 bases outside the gene matches. Germline values: CDR1 MGHRA, CDR2 YSYEKL. CDR3 length: 15 residues. This chain's CDR3 is CASSQGRGSADTQYF. The CDR3 nucleotides are TGCGCCAGCAGCCAAGGTCGCGGGAGTGCAGATACGCAGTATTTT.

J is TRBJ2-1 and V is TRBV27, with 14 bases that match TRBD2. V shed 6 bases, J shed 10 bases, and the junction held 5 bases outside the gene matches. The CDR3 is 14 residues long. Per germline, CDR1 MNHEY and CDR2 SMNVEV (reference sequence). For the CDR3, the DNA is TGTGCCAGCAGCCCGGGACTAGCGGGAGTCGAGCAGTTCTTC. Translated: CASSPGLAGVEQFF.

The chain carries TRBV25-1 and TRBJ1-3; no reliable D call. The CDR3 is 14 amino acids. Germline V gene data show CDR1 as MGHDK and CDR2 as SYGVNS. Trimming removed 3 bases from V and 6 bases from J, with 12 bases in between. The CDR3, as DNA: TGTGCCAGCAGTGATAGCAGCCACTTAAACACCATATATTTT. This translates into CASSDSSHLNTIYF. Variable domain in full (rest from reference TRBV25-1 and TRBJ1-3): EADIYQTPRYLVIGTGKKITLECSQTMGHDKMYWYQQDPGMELHLIHYSYGVNSTEKGDLSSESTVSRIRTEHFPLTLESARPSHTSQYLCASSDSSHLNTIYFGEGSWLTVV.